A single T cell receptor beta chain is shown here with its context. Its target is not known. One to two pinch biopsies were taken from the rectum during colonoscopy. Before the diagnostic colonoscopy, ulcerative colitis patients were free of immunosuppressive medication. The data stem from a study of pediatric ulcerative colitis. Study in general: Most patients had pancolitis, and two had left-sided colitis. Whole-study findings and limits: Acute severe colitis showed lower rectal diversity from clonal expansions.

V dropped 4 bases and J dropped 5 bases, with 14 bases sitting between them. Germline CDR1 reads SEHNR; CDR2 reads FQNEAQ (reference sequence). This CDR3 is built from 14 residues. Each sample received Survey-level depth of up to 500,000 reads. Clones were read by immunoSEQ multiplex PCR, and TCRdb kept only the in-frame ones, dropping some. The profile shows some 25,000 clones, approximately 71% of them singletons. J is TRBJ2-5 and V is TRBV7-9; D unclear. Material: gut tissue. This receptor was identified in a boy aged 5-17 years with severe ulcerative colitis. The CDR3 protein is CASSSPPNSETQYF. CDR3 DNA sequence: TGTGCCAGCAGCTCCCCACCGAATAGCGAGACCCAGTACTTC.